A selection of T cell receptor beta chains follows, all from one sample in a study of CD8+CD57+ T cells in acquired aplastic anemia. TCRdb re-analysed the reads in MiXCR, keeping a single row per CDR3 protein. The sample consists of 100,000 to 150,000 distinct CDR3 sequences, 30% to 45% of them appearing once. The sequenced sample consisted of sorted CD4+, CD8+, or CD8+CD57+ T cells (not recorded which) from PBMCs. The receptors derive from a human donor with aplastic anemia. Both conserved end residues are part of each CDR3. The order of the fields is D gene, clone size, J gene, V gene, CDR3 protein, CDR3 DNA. The D gene is left open where the match is weak. Only part of the rows carry a size: once, few, many, or a class if the clone is expanded.

D: TRBD1
size: NA
J: TRBJ2-7
V: TRBV12-3/TRBV12-4
CDR3: CASSLGTGVNEQYF
DNA: TGTGCCAGCAGTTTGGGGACAGGGGTCAACGAGCAGTACTTC

D: NA
size: many
J: TRBJ1-1
V: TRBV7-2
CDR3: CASSDLVLNTEAFF
DNA: TGTGCCAGCAGTGACTTGGTTCTGAACACTGAAGCTTTCTTT

D: NA
size: NA
J: TRBJ1-1
V: TRBV7-6
CDR3: CASSLGSGEAFF
DNA: TGTGCCAGCAGCTTAGGGTCAGGTGAAGCTTTCTTT

D: NA
size: NA
J: TRBJ1-1
V: TRBV11-2
CDR3: CASSHSRMGPTEAFF
DNA: TGTGCCAGCAGCCATTCTCGGATGGGGCCCACTGAAGCTTTCTTT

D: NA
size: NA
J: TRBJ2-3
V: TRBV15
CDR3: CATETGRDTDTQYF
DNA: TGTGCCACTGAGACAGGGAGGGACACAGATACGCAGTATTTT

D: NA
size: many
J: TRBJ2-6
V: TRBV19
CDR3: CASSASGFFGANVLTF
DNA: TGTGCCAGTAGTGCTTCAGGGTTTTTTGGGGCCAACGTCCTGACTTTC

D: NA
size: many
J: TRBJ1-3
V: TRBV9
CDR3: CASSPHLVTAGNTIYF
DNA: TGTGCCAGCAGCCCTCACCTGGTGACGGCGGGAAACACCATATATTTT

D: NA
size: NA
J: TRBJ2-7
V: TRBV7-9
CDR3: CAWSSSNYEQYF
DNA: TGTGCCTGGAGTTCGTCTAACTACGAGCAGTACTTC

D: TRBD1
size: many
J: TRBJ1-1
V: TRBV7-9
CDR3: CASSHGQGMNTEAFF
DNA: TGTGCCAGCAGCCACGGACAGGGAATGAACACTGAAGCTTTCTTT

D: TRBD2
size: many
J: TRBJ2-3
V: TRBV11-2
CDR3: CASSPPTSVSTDTQYF
DNA: TGTGCCAGCAGCCCACCGACTAGCGTTAGCACAGATACGCAGTATTTT

D: NA
size: NA
J: TRBJ1-1
V: TRBV29-1
CDR3: CSGWGQDTEAFF
DNA: TGCAGCGGATGGGGGCAGGACACTGAAGCTTTCTTT

D: NA
size: NA
J: TRBJ1-1
V: TRBV5-1
CDR3: CASGSARGTEAFF
DNA: TGCGCCAGCGGCAGCGCTCGGGGCACTGAAGCTTTCTTT

D: TRBD2
size: once
J: TRBJ2-1
V: TRBV11-1
CDR3: CASSRWTSGRGYNEQFF
DNA: TGTGCCAGCAGCCGTTGGACTAGCGGGAGGGGCTACAATGAGCAGTTCTTC

D: TRBD1
size: NA
J: TRBJ1-1
V: TRBV7-3
CDR3: CASSLGEGAREAFF
DNA: TGCGCCAGCAGCCTGGGGGAGGGGGCCCGTGAAGCTTTCTTT

D: NA
size: many
J: TRBJ1-5
V: TRBV2
CDR3: CASRGGAGEQPQHF
DNA: TGTGCCAGCAGAGGAGGGGCAGGGGAGCAGCCCCAGCATTTT

D: NA
size: many
J: TRBJ1-2
V: TRBV29-1
CDR3: CSVEVDSPNYGYTF
DNA: TGCAGCGTTGAAGTGGACAGTCCTAACTATGGCTACACCTTC

D: TRBD2
size: many
J: TRBJ2-1
V: TRBV19
CDR3: CASRGLAVSSYNEQFF
DNA: TGTGCCAGTAGGGGACTAGCGGTGAGCTCCTACAATGAGCAGTTCTTC